This TCR beta chain was captured in a study of blood T cell repertoires in COVID-19. There are 13 residues in the CDR3. Germline V gene sequence: CDR1 SEHNR, CDR2 FQNEAQ (reference sequence). Trimming removed 10 bases at V and 5 bases at J, with 17 bases between. Participants in the exposed group had met a COVID-19 case in the 2 weeks before joining the study. Per the study methods: Amplification with reference gene primers provided the estimates of nucleated cell counts. This table comes from immunoSEQ multiplex PCR, and its TCRdb copy is limited to in-frame clones, with some not included. The V and J calls and the clone size are those of that table, but D and trimming were determined from the DNA. The data hold hundreds of thousands of clones, with 90% observed a single time.

The J gene is TRBJ2-5, the V gene TRBV7-9, with no clear D. Input material: PBMCs or T cells enriched from blood (not recorded which). This clonotype originated in a man aged 50 to 59 who had been exposed to COVID-19. The CDR3 sequence is CATRSFFLETQYF. The CDR3 bases are TGTGCCACCCGTTCGTTTTTTCTCGAGACCCAGTACTTC.